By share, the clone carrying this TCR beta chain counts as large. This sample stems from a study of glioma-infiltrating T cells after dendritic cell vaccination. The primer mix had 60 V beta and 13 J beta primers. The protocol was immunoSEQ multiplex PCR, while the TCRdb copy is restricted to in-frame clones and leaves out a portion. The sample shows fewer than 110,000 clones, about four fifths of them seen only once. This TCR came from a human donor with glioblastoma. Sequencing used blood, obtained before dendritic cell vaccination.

The CDR3 protein is CASTLGGAGANEQFF. CDR3 in DNA: TGTGCCAGCACGCTTGGGGGGGCGGGGGCAAATGAGCAGTTCTTC. This sequence joins TRBV9 and TRBJ2-1, with D tentatively TRBD2 (7 bases). V was shortened by 6 bases and J by 7 bases, with 20 bases between the two germline ends. The CDR3 covers 15 residues. The germline V gene encodes CDR1 SGDLS and CDR2 YYNGEE.